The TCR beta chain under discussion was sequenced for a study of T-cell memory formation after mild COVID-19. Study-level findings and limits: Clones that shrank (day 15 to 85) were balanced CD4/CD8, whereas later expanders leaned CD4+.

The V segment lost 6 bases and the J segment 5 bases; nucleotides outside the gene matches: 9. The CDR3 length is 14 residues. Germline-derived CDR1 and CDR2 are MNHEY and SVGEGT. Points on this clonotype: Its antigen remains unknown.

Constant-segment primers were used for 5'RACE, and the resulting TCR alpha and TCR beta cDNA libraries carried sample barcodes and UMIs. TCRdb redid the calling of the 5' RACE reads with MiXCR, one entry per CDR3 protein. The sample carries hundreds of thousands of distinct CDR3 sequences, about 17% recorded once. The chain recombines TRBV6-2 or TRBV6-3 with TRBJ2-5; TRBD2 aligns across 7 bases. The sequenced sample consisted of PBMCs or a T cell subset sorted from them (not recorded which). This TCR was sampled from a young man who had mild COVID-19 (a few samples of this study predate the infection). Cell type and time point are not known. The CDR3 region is CASSSGDLPETQYF. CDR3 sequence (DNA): TGTGCCAGCAGCAGCGGGGATCTTCCGGAGACCCAGTACTTC.